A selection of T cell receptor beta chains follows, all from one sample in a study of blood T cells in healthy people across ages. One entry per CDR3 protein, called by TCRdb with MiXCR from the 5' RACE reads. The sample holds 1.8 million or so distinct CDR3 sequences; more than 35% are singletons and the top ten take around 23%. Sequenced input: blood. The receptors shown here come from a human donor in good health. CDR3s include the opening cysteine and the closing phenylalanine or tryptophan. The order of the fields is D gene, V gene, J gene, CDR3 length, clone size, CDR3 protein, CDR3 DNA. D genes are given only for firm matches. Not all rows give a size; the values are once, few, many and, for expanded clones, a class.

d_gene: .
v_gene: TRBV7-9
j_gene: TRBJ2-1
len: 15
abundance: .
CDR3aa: CASSFGSQGSNEQFF
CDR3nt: TGTGCCAGCAGCTTCGGTTCACAGGGAAGCAATGAGCAGTTCTTC

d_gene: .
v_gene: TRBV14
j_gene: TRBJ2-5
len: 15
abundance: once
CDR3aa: CASSQGTRRKETQYF
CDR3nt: TGTGCCAGCAGCCAAGGGACTCGACGAAAAGAGACCCAGTACTTC

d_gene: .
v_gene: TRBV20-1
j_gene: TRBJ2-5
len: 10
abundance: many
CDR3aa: CSAPEETQYF
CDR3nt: TGCAGCGCCCCAGAAGAGACCCAGTACTTC

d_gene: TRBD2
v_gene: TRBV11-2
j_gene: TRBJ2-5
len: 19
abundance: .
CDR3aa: CASSQSPGGASGSGETQYF
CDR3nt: TGTGCCAGCAGCCAATCGCCAGGCGGGGCTAGCGGGAGTGGAGAGACCCAGTACTTC

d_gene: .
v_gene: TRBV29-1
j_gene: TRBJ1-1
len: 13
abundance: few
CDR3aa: CSVERELNTEAFF
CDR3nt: TGCAGCGTTGAGAGGGAATTAAACACTGAAGCTTTCTTT

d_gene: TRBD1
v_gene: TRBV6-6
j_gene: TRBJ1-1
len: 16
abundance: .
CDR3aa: CASSVPGQGSHTEAFF
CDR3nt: TGTGCCAGCAGCGTTCCGGGACAGGGGTCGCACACTGAAGCTTTCTTT

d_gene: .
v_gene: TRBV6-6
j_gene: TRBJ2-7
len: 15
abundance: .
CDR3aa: CASSTPGRSRDEQYF
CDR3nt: TGTGCCAGCAGTACCCCAGGCAGGTCAAGAGACGAGCAGTACTTC

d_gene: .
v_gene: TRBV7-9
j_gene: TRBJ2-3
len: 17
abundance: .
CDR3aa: CASGNSINYAFTDTQYF
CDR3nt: TGTGCCAGCGGTAACTCCATTAATTACGCCTTCACAGATACGCAGTATTTT

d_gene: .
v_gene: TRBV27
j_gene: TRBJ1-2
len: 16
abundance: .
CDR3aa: CASSLFPAGGYYGYTF
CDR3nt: TGTGCCAGCAGTTTATTCCCGGCGGGGGGCTACTATGGCTACACCTTC

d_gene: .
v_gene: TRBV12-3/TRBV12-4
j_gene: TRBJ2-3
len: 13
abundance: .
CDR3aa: CASSRVRTDTQYF
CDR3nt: TGTGCCAGCAGTAGAGTGAGAACAGATACGCAATATTTT

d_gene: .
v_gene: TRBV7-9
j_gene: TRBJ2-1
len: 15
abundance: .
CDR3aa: CASSLGGGEYNEQFF
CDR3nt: TGTGCCAGCAGCTTAGGCGGGGGCGAGTACAATGAGCAGTTCTTC

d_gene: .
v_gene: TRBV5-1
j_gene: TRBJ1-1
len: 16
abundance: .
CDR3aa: CASSLESTGANTEAFF
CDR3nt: TGCGCCAGCAGCTTGGAATCAACAGGAGCAAACACTGAAGCTTTCTTT

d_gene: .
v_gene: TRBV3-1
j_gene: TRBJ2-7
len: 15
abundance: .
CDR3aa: CASSQAQGMGDEQYF
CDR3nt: TGTGCCAGCAGCCAAGCCCAGGGGATGGGTGACGAGCAGTACTTC

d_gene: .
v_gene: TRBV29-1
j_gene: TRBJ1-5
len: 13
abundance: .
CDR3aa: CSVGTDSNQPQHF
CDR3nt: TGCAGCGTTGGGACAGATAGCAATCAGCCCCAGCATTTT

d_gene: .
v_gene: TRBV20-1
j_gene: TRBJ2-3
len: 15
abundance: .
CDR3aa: CSARWGTPGVDTQYF
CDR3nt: TGCAGTGCCAGGTGGGGGACCCCTGGGGTGGATACGCAGTATTTT

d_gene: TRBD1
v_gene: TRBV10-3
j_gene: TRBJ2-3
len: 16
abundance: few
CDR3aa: CAISDQTGPSTDTQYF
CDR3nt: TGTGCCATCAGTGATCAGACAGGGCCTAGCACAGATACGCAGTATTTT

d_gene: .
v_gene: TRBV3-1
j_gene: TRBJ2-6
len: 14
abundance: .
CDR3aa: CASSQDRPLTVLTF
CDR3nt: TGTGCCAGCAGCCAAGATCGCCCCTTGACCGTCCTGACTTTC

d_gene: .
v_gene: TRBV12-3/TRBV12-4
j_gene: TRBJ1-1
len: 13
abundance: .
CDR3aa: CASSLGPYVGAFF
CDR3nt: TGTGCCAGCAGTTTAGGCCCTTATGTCGGAGCTTTCTTT

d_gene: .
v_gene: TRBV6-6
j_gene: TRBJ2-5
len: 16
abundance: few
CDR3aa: CASSYPGTPGGETQYF
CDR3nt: TGTGCCAGCAGTTACCCCGGGACACCCGGGGGGGAGACCCAGTACTTC

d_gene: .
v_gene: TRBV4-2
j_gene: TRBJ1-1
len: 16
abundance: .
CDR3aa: CASSQAPGLENTEAFF
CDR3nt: TGTGCCAGCAGCCAAGCGCCGGGATTGGAGAACACTGAAGCTTTCTTT

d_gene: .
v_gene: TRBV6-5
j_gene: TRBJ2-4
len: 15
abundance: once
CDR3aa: CASSYASGAGVIRYF
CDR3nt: TGTGCCAGCAGTTACGCTTCGGGGGCCGGGGTCATTCGGTACTTC

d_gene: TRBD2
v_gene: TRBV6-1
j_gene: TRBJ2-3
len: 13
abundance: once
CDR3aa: CACRHSGEDTQYF
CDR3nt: TGTGCCTGCCGGCATAGCGGGGAGGATACGCAGTATTTT

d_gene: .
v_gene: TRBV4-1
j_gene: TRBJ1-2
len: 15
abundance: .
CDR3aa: CASSQFIAGSYGYTF
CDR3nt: TGCGCCAGCAGCCAATTCATTGCAGGGTCTTATGGCTACACCTTC

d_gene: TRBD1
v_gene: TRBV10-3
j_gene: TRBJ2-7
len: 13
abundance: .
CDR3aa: CAIRAQGDYEQYF
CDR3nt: TGTGCCATCCGGGCGCAGGGGGACTACGAGCAGTACTTC

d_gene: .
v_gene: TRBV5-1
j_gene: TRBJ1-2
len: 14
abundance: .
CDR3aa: CASSLGEGMYGYTF
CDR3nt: TGCGCCAGCAGCTTAGGGGAGGGGATGTATGGCTACACCTTC

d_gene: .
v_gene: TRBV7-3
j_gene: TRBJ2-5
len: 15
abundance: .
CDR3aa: CASSLRGSLGETQYF
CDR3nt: TGTGCCAGCAGCTTAAGGGGGTCCCTCGGGGAGACCCAGTACTTC

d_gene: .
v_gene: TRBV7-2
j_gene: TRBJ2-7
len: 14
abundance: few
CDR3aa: CASSPFGATYEQYF
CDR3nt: TGTGCCAGCAGCCCATTCGGGGCCACCTACGAGCAGTACTTC

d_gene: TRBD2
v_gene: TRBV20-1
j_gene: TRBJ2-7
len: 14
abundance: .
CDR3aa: CSAGDGTAGGEQYF
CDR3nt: TGCAGTGCTGGAGATGGGACAGCGGGAGGAGAGCAGTACTTC

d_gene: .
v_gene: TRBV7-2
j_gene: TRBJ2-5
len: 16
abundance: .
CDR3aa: CASSPRATLFQETQYF
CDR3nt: TGTGCCAGCAGTCCCCGGGCCACACTTTTCCAAGAGACCCAGTACTTC